Listed below are T cell receptor beta chains from one sample, sequenced in a study of blood T cell repertoires in COVID-19. This table comes from immunoSEQ multiplex PCR, and its TCRdb copy is limited to in-frame clones, with some not included. The data contain around 100,000 clones, approximately 91% of them singletons. Sequencing used peripheral blood. The receptors stem from a man aged 60-69 years with COVID-19, enrolled during active disease. Both conserved end residues are part of each CDR3. A D gene is named only where the DNA matches it firmly. Part of the rows lack a size; the others show once, few, many or a class for expanded clones.

TRBJ2-1 | NA | TRBV10-3 | NA | TGTGCCATCAGTGAAGGGGTTAACAATGAGCAGTTCTTC | CAISEGVNNEQFF
TRBJ2-5 | NA | TRBV18 | TRBD2 | TGTGCCAGCTCACCTGGGACGGGAGCGGGAGTTACGGAGACCCAGTACTTC | CASSPGTGAGVTETQYF
TRBJ1-1 | NA | TRBV9 | NA | TGTGCCAGCAGCGTAGCCCCGGAGGAGGGGAGAACTTTCTTT | CASSVAPEEGRTFF
TRBJ2-7 | NA | TRBV5-1 | TRBD1 | TGCGCCAGCAGCGGGAAGGACAGGGGATTCTCCTACGAGCAGTACTTC | CASSGKDRGFSYEQYF
TRBJ2-7 | NA | TRBV19 | NA | TGTGCCAGTACTAAAGACAGATTCGACTCCGTCGAGCAGTACTTC | CASTKDRFDSVEQYF
TRBJ2-1 | NA | TRBV12-3/TRBV12-4 | NA | TGTGCCAGCAGTTGGGACGGGAGTGAGCAGTTCTTC | CASSWDGSEQFF
TRBJ1-1 | NA | TRBV15 | NA | TGTGCCACCAGCACTAGGGCGGGGGTGGACACTGAAGCTTTCTTT | CATSTRAGVDTEAFF
TRBJ1-2 | few | TRBV29-1 | NA | TGCAGCGCCCCTAGAGGGAACTATGGCTACACCTTC | CSAPRGNYGYTF
TRBJ2-7 | NA | TRBV7-9 | TRBD1 | TGTGCCAGCAGCTCCCGACAGGGTTTACAGCAGTACTTC | CASSSRQGLQQYF
TRBJ1-2 | NA | TRBV4-2 | TRBD1 | TGTGCCAGCAGCCTATACGGACAGGGGGTTTCATCAGTGCCCTATGGCTACACCTTC | CASSLYGQGVSSVPYGYTF
TRBJ2-2 | NA | TRBV19 | TRBD1 | TGTGCCAGTAGGTCGACAGGGTACGGGGAGCTGTTTTTT | CASRSTGYGELFF
TRBJ1-5 | NA | TRBV7-2 | TRBD1 | TGTGCCAGCAGCTCAGGGGGTCGAGGTGGTCAGCCCCAGCATTTT | CASSSGGRGGQPQHF
TRBJ1-2 | NA | TRBV11-3 | TRBD1 | TGTGCCAGCAGCTCGGGACAGTCTGGCTACACCTTC | CASSSGQSGYTF
TRBJ2-7 | NA | TRBV9 | NA | TGTGCCAGCAGCGTAGGTGGGCAGGGGCCTTACGAGCAGTACTTC | CASSVGGQGPYEQYF
TRBJ1-2 | NA | TRBV28 | NA | TGTGCCAGCAGGCGGGGGCGCGACTATGGCTACACCTTC | CASRRGRDYGYTF
TRBJ2-7 | few | TRBV5-1 | TRBD2 | TGCGCCAGCAGCTTATCGGGACTAGGAGGCTCCGAGCAGTACTTC | CASSLSGLGGSEQYF
TRBJ2-1 | NA | TRBV5-1 | TRBD2 | TGCGCCAGCAGCCAGACAGCGGGAGAGCCTGGGCATGAGCAGTTCTTC | CASSQTAGEPGHEQFF
TRBJ2-7 | NA | TRBV11-2 | TRBD2 | TGTGCCAGCAGCTTAGAGGGTCAAGCGGGAGGCTCCTACGAGCAGTACTTC | CASSLEGQAGGSYEQYF
TRBJ1-1 | few | TRBV5-1 | NA | TGCGCCAGCAGCTTGTGGCAGGGGAACACTGAAGCTTTCTTT | CASSLWQGNTEAFF
TRBJ1-1 | NA | TRBV5-1 | NA | TGCGCCAGCAGCTTGGTCGGGACACCCAACACTGAAGCTTTCTTT | CASSLVGTPNTEAFF
TRBJ1-4 | NA | TRBV7-2 | TRBD1 | TGTGCCAGCAGCTCAGGGACAGATGAAAAACTGTTTTTT | CASSSGTDEKLFF
TRBJ1-5 | NA | TRBV19 | NA | TGTGCCAGTTGGGGGGGGCGGGAGCAGCCCCAGCATTTT | CASWGGREQPQHF
TRBJ1-3 | few | TRBV10-3 | NA | TGTGCCATCAGTTCCCCGGGGGGGGATACTGGAAACACCATATATTTT | CAISSPGGDTGNTIYF
TRBJ2-5 | NA | TRBV29-1 | NA | TGCAGCGTTCTTCCTGGACAGCGACAAGAGACCCAGTACTTC | CSVLPGQRQETQYF
TRBJ1-1 | NA | TRBV4-2 | TRBD1 | TGTGCCAGCAGCCAAGGACAGGGGGGGAACACTGAAGCTTTCTTT | CASSQGQGGNTEAFF
TRBJ2-1 | NA | TRBV28 | NA | TGTGCCAGCAGTCTAGGAGTTTACGAGCAGTTCTTC | CASSLGVYEQFF
TRBJ2-7 | NA | TRBV6-5 | TRBD1 | TGTGCCAGCAGTTTGACAGGGCCCTCCTACGAGCAGTACTTC | CASSLTGPSYEQYF
TRBJ2-7 | NA | TRBV5-1 | TRBD1 | TGCGCCAGCAGCGGAAACCACGGGACAGGGGGCGACGAGCAGTACTTC | CASSGNHGTGGDEQYF
TRBJ1-5 | NA | TRBV7-9 | TRBD1 | TGTGCCAGCAGCTATGCAGGGGGGTATAGCAATCAGCCCCAGCATTTT | CASSYAGGYSNQPQHF
TRBJ1-2 | NA | TRBV6-2/TRBV6-3 | TRBD1 | TGTGCCAGCAGTTCGTACAGGGGGTCCATGGATGGCTACACCTTC | CASSSYRGSMDGYTF
TRBJ1-3 | NA | TRBV19 | NA | TGTGCCAGTAGTATAAACAGGGTAACTTTTGGAAACACCATATATTTT | CASSINRVTFGNTIYF